The present entry profiles one T cell receptor beta chain with its context. By share, this clonotype ranks as large (0.1 to 1%). The target of this receptor is not known. Base qualities are not recorded, but no much larger clone differs from it by a single base. The data were obtained in a study of immune reconstitution after stem cell transplant in scleroderma (dated by TCRdb to about 2017). The protocol used for the library was RT-PCR. Data came from an Illumina MiSeq. TCRdb passed the public sequencing reads through fastp at Q25 and MiXCR, retaining productive beta sequences. For every CDR3 protein sequence, its rows merge into one entry that carries the most common genes and DNA. This sample is represented by about 2,400 distinct CDR3 sequences; 6.4% of them were singletons. The ten largest clones add up to about 25% of the sample. The germline V gene specifies SGHNT as CDR1 and YENEEA as CDR2. The CDR3 covers 16 residues, taking in both the cysteine and the phenylalanine. Only the CDR3 DNA stays, 48 bases, in frame from base 1. V and J lose 0 bases and 0 bases, and a span of 8 bases separates them.

This clonotype was obtained from a female donor with systemic sclerosis. Sampling was performed before or after autologous hematopoietic stem cell transplantation (not recorded which). The chain is made from TRBV11-3 and TRBJ2-2; the D gene is possibly TRBD1, with 5 bases matching. The CDR3: CASSLDQDTNTGELFF. The DNA sequence is as follows: TGTGCCAGCAGCTTAGATCAGGACACGAACACCGGGGAGCTGTTTTTT.